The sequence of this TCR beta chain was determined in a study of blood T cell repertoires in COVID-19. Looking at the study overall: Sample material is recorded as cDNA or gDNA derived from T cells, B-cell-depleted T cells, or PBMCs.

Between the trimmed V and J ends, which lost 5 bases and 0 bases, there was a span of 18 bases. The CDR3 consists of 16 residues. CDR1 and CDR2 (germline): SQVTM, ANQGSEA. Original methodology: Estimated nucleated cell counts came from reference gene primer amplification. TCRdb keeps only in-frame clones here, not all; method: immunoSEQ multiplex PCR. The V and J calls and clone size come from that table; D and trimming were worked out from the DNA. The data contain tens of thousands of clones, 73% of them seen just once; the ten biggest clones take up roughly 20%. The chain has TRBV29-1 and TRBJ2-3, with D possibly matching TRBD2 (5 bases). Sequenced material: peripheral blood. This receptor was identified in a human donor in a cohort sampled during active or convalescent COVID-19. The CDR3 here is CSVSEGYLPSTDTQYF. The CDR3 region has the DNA TGCAGCGTTTCCGAGGGCTACCTCCCGAGCACAGATACGCAGTATTTT.